Presented here are 3 T cell receptor beta chains from one specimen sequenced in a study of response to subunit inactivated influenza vaccine. TCRdb itself ran the RT-PCR reads through MiXCR, one entry per CDR3 protein. The sample contains approximately 520,000 distinct CDR3 sequences, around 25% of which appear only once. Sequences were derived from CD4+ T cells sorted from PBMCs, sampled approximately 5 days after vaccination. The source is a man between 50 and 59 years old who received an inactivated influenza vaccine.

The V gene is TRBV7-8, the J gene TRBJ2-5; possibly TRBD2 for D (5 bases). Germline assignment: CDR1 SGHVS and CDR2 FQNEAQ. The CDR3 has 13 residues. Trimming removed 4 bases from V and 4 bases from J, with 10 bases in between. CDR3 sequence reads: CASSWGEGETQYF. The DNA for the CDR3 is TGTGCCAGCAGCTGGGGAGAGGGAGAGACCCAGTACTTC.

The genes are TRBV10-3 and TRBJ2-3; D is possibly TRBD1 or TRBD2 (6 bases each). Germline V gene lookup returns CDR1 ENHRY and CDR2 SYGVKD. The CDR3 loop spans 15 amino acids. Trimming removed 6 bases from V and 2 bases from J, with 15 bases in between. The CDR3 region is CAISRRDTLTDTQYF. The CDR3 DNA sequence: TGTGCCATCAGCCGGCGGGACACCCTCACAGATACGCAGTATTTT.

This chain joins TRBV20-1 and TRBJ2-5; D is unresolved. The CDR3 has 12 amino acids. CDR1 and CDR2 (germline): DFQATT, SNEGSKA (reference sequence). V lost 2 bases and J lost 5, with 9 bases in between. The CDR3 DNA follows: TGCAGTGCTAGATCTAATATGGAGACCCAGTACTTC. It codes for CSARSNMETQYF.